The 21 T cell receptor beta chains presented below share a single source sample, sequenced in a study of T cells in narcolepsy. Sequencing was performed with immunoSEQ multiplex PCR; in TCRdb, only in-frame clones are kept and a portion is missing. The sample has about 10,000 clones, roughly 65% seen once; the top ten hold 22%. Sample: CD45RA- memory CD8+ T cells from PBMCs. The receptors stem from a human donor with narcolepsy.

In its sample, this clone was seen a few times. The chain has TRBV7-9 and TRBJ2-7; 9 bases are shared with TRBD2. Germline lookup yields CDR1 SEHNR and CDR2 FQNEAQ (reference sequence). CDR3 length: 17 residues. V trimming: 5 bases; J trimming: 7 bases; junction bases outside the gene matches: 18. The CDR3 loop is CASSAAGGDPHSLEQYF. The CDR3 DNA sequence: TGTGCCAGCAGCGCAGCGGGGGGCGATCCTCATAGTTTGGAGCAGTACTTC.

V usage is TRBV7-9 and J usage is TRBJ1-2, with 9 bases identical to TRBD1. Unmatched junction bases numbered 3, after V lost 0 bases and J lost 7 bases. CDR1 is SEHNR and CDR2 is FQNEAQ in the germline V gene (reference sequence). The CDR3 covers 14 residues. CDR3 region: CASSLAGTGCGYTF. DNA for the CDR3: TGTGCCAGCAGCTTAGCCGGGACAGGGTGTGGCTACACCTTC.

The chain uses TRBV29-1 and TRBJ2-3; 9 bases are a match to TRBD2. Trimming took 2 bases from V and 4 from J; bases not matched to a gene: 10. Germline lookup yields CDR1 SQVTM and CDR2 ANQGSEA. CDR3 length: 16 residues. The CDR3 DNA sequence: TGCAGCGTTGAAAGACTGGGGCGGGGGGGCTCAGATACGCAGTATTTT. It translates to CSVERLGRGGSDTQYF.

V usage is TRBV6-5 and J usage is TRBJ2-1, with 7 bases lining up with TRBD2. The J segment lost 3 bases and the V segment lost 2 bases, leaving 7 bases of the junction unmatched. In germline, CDR1 is MNHEY, CDR2 SVGAGI. This CDR3 is 16 amino acids long. The CDR3 nucleotides read TGTGCCAGCAGTTACGGAATGGGGGGGGACTACAATGAGCAGTTCTTC. This codes for CASSYGMGGDYNEQFF.

The chain has TRBV7-4 and TRBJ2-4, with D possibly called TRBD1 or TRBD2 (6 bases each). Germline CDR1 and CDR2: SGHVT and SQSDAQ. Trimming left V 3 bases short and J 8 bases short, with 14 bases between. There are 14 residues in the CDR3. The CDR3 sequence: CASSFQGRGDIQYF. CDR3 nucleotides: TGTGCCAGCAGCTTCCAGGGGCGCGGGGACATTCAGTACTTC.

The V gene is TRBV28, the J gene TRBJ2-1, with 10 bases matching TRBD2. The CDR3 has 16 amino acids. Germline values: CDR1 MDHEN, CDR2 SYDVKM. V shed 5 bases and J 5 bases; nucleotides not matched to a gene: 9. DNA for the CDR3: TGTGCCAGCAGTAGACCCGGGACTAGCGAGGACAATGAGCAGTTCTTC. It translates to CASSRPGTSEDNEQFF.

The genes are TRBV7-2 and TRBJ1-2; 9 nucleotides match TRBD1. The CDR3 has 14 residues. CDR1 and CDR2 (germline): SGHTA, FQGNSA. V lost 3 bases to trimming and J lost 1 base; unmatched junction nucleotides: 0. CDR3 coding DNA: TGTGCCAGCAGCTTGGGACAGGGTAACTATGGCTACACCTTC. Protein: CASSLGQGNYGYTF.

Within the sample, this clone is medium-sized. The rearrangement joins TRBV5-4 to TRBJ1-2; the D gene is possibly TRBD1 (5 bases). Germline V CDR1 and CDR2: SGHNT, YYREEE (reference sequence). The V and J ends lost 4 bases and 3 bases respectively, with 16 bases between them. This CDR3 spans 15 amino acids. The CDR3 region has the DNA TGTGCCAGCAGCGGGGGGATCCCGGGACACTATGGCTACACCTTC. This translates into CASSGGIPGHYGYTF.

This rearrangement joins TRBV12-5 to TRBJ2-1, with 8 bases aligning to TRBD1. The CDR3 has 14 amino acids. Germline assignment: CDR1 LGHNT and CDR2 FRNRAP. V lost 1 base, J lost 7 bases, and 3 bases stayed unmatched. The CDR3 region is CASGLGTGPNEQFF. The CDR3 DNA sequence: TGTGCTAGTGGTTTGGGGACAGGGCCGAATGAGCAGTTCTTC.

This chain uses TRBV4-3 with TRBJ2-2, with a possible D match to TRBD2 (7 bases). Trimming took off 0 bases at V and 6 bases at J, with 11 bases between the two ends. Germline-derived CDR1 and CDR2 are LGHNA and YSLEER. The length of the CDR3 is 15 residues. The CDR3 loop reads CASSQESGGPGELFF. As DNA, the CDR3 is TGCGCCAGCAGCCAAGAATCCGGGGGGCCCGGGGAGCTGTTTTTT.

The chain is built from TRBV19 and TRBJ2-3; D possibly matches TRBD1 or TRBD2 (5 bases each). The CDR3 loop spans 16 amino acids. Trimming removed 4 bases at V and 2 bases at J, with 16 bases between. The germline V gene encodes CDR1 LNHDA and CDR2 SQIVND (reference sequence). The CDR3 nucleotides read TGTGCCAGTAGTACGGTGGGGGTGGCCCCCACAGATACGCAGTATTTT. Translating it yields CASSTVGVAPTDTQYF. Based on the CDR3 plus reference TRBV19 and TRBJ2-3, the full variable domain is DGGITQSPKYLFRKEGQNVTLSCEQNLNHDAMYWYRQDPGQGLRLIYYSQIVNDFQKGDIAEGYSVSREKKESFPLTVTSAQKNPTAFYLCASSTVGVAPTDTQYFGPGTRLTVL.

This clone was seen a handful of times. V usage is TRBV7-9 and J usage is TRBJ2-7; perhaps TRBD2 as D (6 bases). In germline, CDR1 is SEHNR, CDR2 FQNEAQ (reference sequence). Trimming removed 0 bases at V and 1 base at J, with 10 bases between. The CDR3 runs to 15 residues. Here the CDR3 reads CASSLASSGSYEQYF. The CDR3 coding sequence is TGTGCCAGCAGCTTAGCTAGTAGCGGATCCTACGAGCAGTACTTC.

The V call is TRBV5-6, the J call TRBJ2-7; D is unresolved. The CDR3 consists of 13 residues. Trimming took off 0 bases at V and 1 base at J, with 5 bases between the two ends. Looked up from germline, CDR1 is SGHDT and CDR2 is YYEEEE. The CDR3, as DNA: TGTGCCAGCAGCTTGGAAGGGTCCTACGAGCAGTACTTC. This sequence encodes CASSLEGSYEQYF.

In its sample, this clone was seen once. The same CDR3 also results from other DNA sequences found in this sample. The chain couples TRBV7-3 to TRBJ2-3; 8 nucleotides align to TRBD1. The germline V gene has CDR1 SGHTA and CDR2 FQGTGA. V gave up 2 bases and J gave up 6 bases; unmatched junction bases: 4. CDR3 length equals 14 residues. DNA of the CDR3: TGTGCCAGCAGCTTACGGACAGGGAATGATACGCAGTATTTT. Protein product: CASSLRTGNDTQYF.

The J gene is TRBJ2-6, the V gene TRBV4-3; perhaps TRBD1 as D (7 bases). V was pared by 0 bases and J by 3 bases, with 12 bases between. The germline V gene encodes CDR1 LGHNA and CDR2 YSLEER. There are 17 residues in the CDR3. The CDR3 protein is CASSQDLRGDGANVLTF. The CDR3 DNA reads as TGCGCCAGCAGCCAAGATCTCAGGGGGGATGGGGCCAACGTCCTGACTTTC.

V is TRBV28 and J is TRBJ2-1, with D possibly matching TRBD1 (6 bases). CDR3 length equals 14 residues. The germline V gene encodes CDR1 MDHEN and CDR2 SYDVKM. Trimming pared 3 bases from V and 8 bases from J, leaving 14 bases between. CDR3 DNA sequence: TGTGCCAGCAGTTTGGGGGCGTGGAAATATGAGCAGTTCTTC. This sequence encodes CASSLGAWKYEQFF. The full variable domain, rest sourced from reference TRBV28 and TRBJ2-1, is DVKVTQSSRYLVKRTGEKVFLECVQDMDHENMFWYRQDPGLGLRLIYFSYDVKMKEKGDIPEGYSVSREKKERFSLILESASTNQTSMYLCASSLGAWKYEQFFGPGTRLTVL.

As for this clone: Relative to the germline gene, one junction end is altered; a read error may explain this. The rearrangement uses TRBV7-9 and TRBJ2-3; D is uncertain. The V gene's germline CDR1 is SEHNR and CDR2 FQNEAQ (reference sequence). The CDR3 is 14 amino acids. The CDR3 here is CASSQYWSADTQYF. The CDR3 DNA follows: TGCGCCAGCAGCCAATATTGGTCAGCAGATACGCAGTATTTT.

This clone has just a few counts. The identical CDR3 is also encoded by other nucleotide sequences in the sample. The V and J genes are TRBV28 and TRBJ2-7; 8 positions match TRBD1. V dropped 4 bases and J dropped 7; count of bases not matched to a gene: 12. The CDR3 loop spans 15 amino acids. Germline V gene sequence: CDR1 MDHEN, CDR2 SYDVKM. In DNA, the CDR3 is TGTGCCAGCAGTTCCCCAGGGCAGGGGGCGCGGGAGCAGTACTTC. Protein: CASSSPGQGAREQYF. The full variable domain, in which reference TRBV28 and TRBJ2-7 provide the parts outside the CDR3, is DVKVTQSSRYLVKRTGEKVFLECVQDMDHENMFWYRQDPGLGLRLIYFSYDVKMKEKGDIPEGYSVSREKKERFSLILESASTNQTSMYLCASSSPGQGAREQYFGPGTRLTVT.

The V gene is TRBV5-6, the J gene TRBJ1-1, with D unclear. CDR1 is SGHDT and CDR2 is YYEEEE in the germline V gene. With 4 bases removed from V and 7 bases from J, the gap between germline ends came to 8 bases. CDR3 size: 11 residues. The CDR3 region is CASSLGNEAFF. Here the CDR3 DNA reads TGTGCCAGCAGCCTGGGGAATGAAGCTTTCTTT.

This clone appeared once. This chain joins TRBV30 and TRBJ2-7; no reliable D call. The CDR3 totals 14 residues. The V and J ends lost 2 bases and 7 bases respectively, with 18 bases between them. Germline CDR1 GTSNPN, CDR2 SVGIG (reference sequence). Here the CDR3 reads CAWSLGVVLEEQYF. The CDR3 DNA is TGTGCCTGGAGTCTGGGCGTCGTCTTAGAGGAGCAGTACTTC.

In the case of this clone: Other DNA sequences from this sample encode an identical CDR3 as well. V usage is TRBV6-5 and J usage is TRBJ1-2, with 8 nucleotides matching TRBD1. Germline CDR1 reads MNHEY; CDR2 reads SVGAGI. The J segment lost 5 bases and the V segment lost 2 bases, leaving 4 bases of the junction unmatched. The CDR3 consists of 14 residues. CDR3 residues: CASSYQQGVYGYTF. CDR3 DNA sequence: TGTGCCAGCAGTTACCAACAGGGGGTATATGGCTACACCTTC.